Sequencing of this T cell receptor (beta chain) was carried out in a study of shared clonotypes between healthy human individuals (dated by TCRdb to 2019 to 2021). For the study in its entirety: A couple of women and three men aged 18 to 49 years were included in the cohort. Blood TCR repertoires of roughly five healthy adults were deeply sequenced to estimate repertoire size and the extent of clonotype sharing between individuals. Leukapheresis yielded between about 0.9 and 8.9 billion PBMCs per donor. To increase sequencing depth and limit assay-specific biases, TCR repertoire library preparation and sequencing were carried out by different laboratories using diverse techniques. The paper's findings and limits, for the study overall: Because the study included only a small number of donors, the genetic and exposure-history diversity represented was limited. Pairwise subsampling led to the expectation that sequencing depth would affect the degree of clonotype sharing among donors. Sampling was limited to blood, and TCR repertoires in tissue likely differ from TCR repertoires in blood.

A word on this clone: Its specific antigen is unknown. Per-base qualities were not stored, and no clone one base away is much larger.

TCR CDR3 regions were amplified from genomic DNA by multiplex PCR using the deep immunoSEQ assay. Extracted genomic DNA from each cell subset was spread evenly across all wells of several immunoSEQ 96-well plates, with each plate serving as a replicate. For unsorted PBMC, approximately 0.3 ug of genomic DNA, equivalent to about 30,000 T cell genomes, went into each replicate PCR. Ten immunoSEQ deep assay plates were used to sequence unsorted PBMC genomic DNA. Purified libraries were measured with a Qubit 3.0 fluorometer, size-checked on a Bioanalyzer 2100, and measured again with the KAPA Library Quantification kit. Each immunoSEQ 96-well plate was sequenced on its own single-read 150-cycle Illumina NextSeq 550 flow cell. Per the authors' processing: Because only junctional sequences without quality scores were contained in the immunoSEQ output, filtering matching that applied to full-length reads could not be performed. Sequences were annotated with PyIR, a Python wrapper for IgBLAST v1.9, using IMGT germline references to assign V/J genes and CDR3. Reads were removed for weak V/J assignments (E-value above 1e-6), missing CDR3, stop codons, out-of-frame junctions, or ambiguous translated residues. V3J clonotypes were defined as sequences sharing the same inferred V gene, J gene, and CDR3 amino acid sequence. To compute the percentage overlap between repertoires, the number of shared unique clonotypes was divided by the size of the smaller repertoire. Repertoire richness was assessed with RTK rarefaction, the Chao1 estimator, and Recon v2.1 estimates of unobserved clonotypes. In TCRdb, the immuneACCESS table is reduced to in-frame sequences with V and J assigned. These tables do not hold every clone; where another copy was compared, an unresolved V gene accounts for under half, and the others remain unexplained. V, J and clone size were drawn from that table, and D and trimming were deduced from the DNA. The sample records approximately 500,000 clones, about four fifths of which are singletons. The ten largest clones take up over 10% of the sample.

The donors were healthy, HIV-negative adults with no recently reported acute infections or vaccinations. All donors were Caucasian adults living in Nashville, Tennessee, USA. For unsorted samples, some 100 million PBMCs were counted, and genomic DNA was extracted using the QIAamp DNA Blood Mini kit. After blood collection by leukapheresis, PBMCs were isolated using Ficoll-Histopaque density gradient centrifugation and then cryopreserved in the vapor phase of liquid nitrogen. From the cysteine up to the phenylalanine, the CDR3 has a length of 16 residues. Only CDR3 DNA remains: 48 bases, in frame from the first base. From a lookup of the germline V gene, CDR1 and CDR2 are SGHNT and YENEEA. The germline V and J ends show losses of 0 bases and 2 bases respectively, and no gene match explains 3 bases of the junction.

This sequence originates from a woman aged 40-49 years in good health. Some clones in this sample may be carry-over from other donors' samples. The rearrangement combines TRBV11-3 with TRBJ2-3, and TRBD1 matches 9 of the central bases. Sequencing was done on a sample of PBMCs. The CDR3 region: CASSLDGTGTTDTQYF. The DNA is TGTGCCAGCAGCTTAGACGGGACAGGGACCACAGATACGCAGTATTTT.